This record concerns one TCR beta chain sequence. This sample is drawn from a study of blood T cell repertoires in COVID-19. Study as a whole: From T cells, B-cell-depleted T cells, or PBMCs came the material, which was cDNA or gDNA.

In the source study's methods: Estimation of nucleated cell counts was performed using reference gene primer amplification. TCRdb's copy holds only in-frame clones and misses some; the assay was immunoSEQ multiplex PCR. That table is the source of V, J and clone size, and D and trimming were worked out from the DNA. The sample includes about 60,000 clones, 88% of them seen just once. This TCR derives from a man aged 50-60 years with active COVID-19. The sequencing input was peripheral blood.

The DNA of the CDR3 is TGCAGCGCAGATGGGGATGGGAGAGCTTTCTTT. It translates to CSADGDGRAFF. This chain links TRBV29-1 with TRBJ1-1; D unresolved. The V and J ends lost 7 bases and 10 bases respectively, with 16 bases between them. The CDR3 has 11 residues. Germline assignment: CDR1 SQVTM and CDR2 ANQGSEA.